Listed below are T cell receptor beta chains from one sample, sequenced in a study of blood T cell repertoires in COVID-19. Clones were read by immunoSEQ multiplex PCR, and TCRdb kept only the in-frame ones, dropping some. The table lists roughly 170,000 clones, about four fifths of them singletons. The sample taken for sequencing was peripheral blood. The receptors stem from a woman aged 60-75 years with COVID-19, enrolled during active disease. Each CDR3 is given with its conserved first and last residue. Fields, in order: CDR3 length, V gene, J gene, CDR3 protein.

16	TRBV9	TRBJ2-3	CASSAGLDGGTDTQYF
15	TRBV19	TRBJ1-4	CASSIAAGGGEKLFF
15	TRBV6-1	TRBJ2-7	CASSEWTGEPHEQYF
13	TRBV12-3/TRBV12-4	TRBJ1-4	CASMIHSNEKLFF
18	TRBV27	TRBJ1-5	CASSPSADRGGSNQPQHF
13	TRBV6-5	TRBJ1-2	CASSYSTVYGYTF
14	TRBV5-1	TRBJ2-7	CASSLAGQGNEQYF
14	TRBV30	TRBJ1-6	CAWSVGTGKSPLHF
15	TRBV7-2	TRBJ2-5	CASSLVAGGSETQYF
15	TRBV5-4	TRBJ1-6	CANSPAGGFYSPLHF
14	TRBV3-1/TRBV3-2	TRBJ1-2	CASSRGRSLYGYTF
15	TRBV19	TRBJ2-1	CASSGGAFSYNEQFF
15	TRBV3-1/TRBV3-2	TRBJ1-3	CASSRDRSSGNTIYF
12	TRBV5-5	TRBJ1-1	CASSFRAAEAFF
14	TRBV13	TRBJ1-1	CASSERGGGTEAFF